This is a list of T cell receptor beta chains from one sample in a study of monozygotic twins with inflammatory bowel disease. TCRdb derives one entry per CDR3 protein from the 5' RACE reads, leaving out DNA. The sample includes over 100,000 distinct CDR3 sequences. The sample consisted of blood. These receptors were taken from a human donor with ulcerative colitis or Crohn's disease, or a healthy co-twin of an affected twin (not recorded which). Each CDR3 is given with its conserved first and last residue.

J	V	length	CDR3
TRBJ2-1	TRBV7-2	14	CASSWRERSNEQFF
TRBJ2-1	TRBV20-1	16	CSARDPGGKDDNEQFF
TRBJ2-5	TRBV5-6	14	CASSGAAVEETQYF
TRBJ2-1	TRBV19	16	CASSSPSGGKDSEQFF
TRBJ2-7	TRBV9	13	CASSVSYSYEQYF
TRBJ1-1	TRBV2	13	CASSIQANTEAFF
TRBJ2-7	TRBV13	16	CASSLSWGGSSYEQYF
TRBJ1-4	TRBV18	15	CASSPDRGYNEKLFF
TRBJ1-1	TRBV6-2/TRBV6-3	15	CASTQRREMNTEAFF
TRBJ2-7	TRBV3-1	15	CASSQVSDSAYEQYF
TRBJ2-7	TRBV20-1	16	CSAPQTYSGRAYEQYF
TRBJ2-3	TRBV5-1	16	CASSSRTAVSTDTQYF
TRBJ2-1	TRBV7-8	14	CASSPRHALNEQFF
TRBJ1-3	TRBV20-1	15	CSASRLGNSGNTIYF
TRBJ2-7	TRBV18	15	CASSPGQTSSYEQYF
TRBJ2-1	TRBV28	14	CASSRAGGDNEQFF
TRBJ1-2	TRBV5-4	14	CASSWGTGRYGYTF
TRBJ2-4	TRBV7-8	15	CASSRGVVAKNMQYF
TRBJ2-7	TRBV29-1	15	CSVEDPQKDSYEQYF
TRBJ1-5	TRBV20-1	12	CSARQADQPQHF
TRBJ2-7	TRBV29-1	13	CSVARVSVGEQYF
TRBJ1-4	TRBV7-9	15	CASSFLQGALEKLFF
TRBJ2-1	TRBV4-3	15	CASSHLAGTHNEQFF
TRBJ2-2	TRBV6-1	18	CASRRLAGATSDTGELFF
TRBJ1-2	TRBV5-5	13	CASSLGQLYGYTF
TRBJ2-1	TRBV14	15	CASSQGVSSYNEQFF
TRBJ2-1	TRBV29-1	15	CSVVLAGGSYNEQFF
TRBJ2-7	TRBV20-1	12	CSALTQNYEQYF
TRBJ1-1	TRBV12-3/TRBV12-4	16	CASRSGTANPNTEAFF
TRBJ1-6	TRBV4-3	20	CASSQEYNGAAPSYNSPLHF
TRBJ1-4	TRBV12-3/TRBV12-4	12	CASIQGDEKLFF
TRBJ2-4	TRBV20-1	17	CSASNLREIAAKNIQYF
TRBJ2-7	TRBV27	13	CASSFRATYEQYF
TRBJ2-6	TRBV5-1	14	CASSQNRETNVLTF
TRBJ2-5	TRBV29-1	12	CSVGQYQETQYF
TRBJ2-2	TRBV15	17	CATSRELDGGGAGELFF
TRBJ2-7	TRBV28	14	CASHSEGAAHEQYF
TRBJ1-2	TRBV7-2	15	CASSSPGQQNYGYTF
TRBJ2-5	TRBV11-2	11	CASSKGETQYF
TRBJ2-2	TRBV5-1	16	CASSLAPAGGAGELFF
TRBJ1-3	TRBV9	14	CASTTGTTGNTIYF
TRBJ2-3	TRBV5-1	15	CASSLGLAGRDTQYF
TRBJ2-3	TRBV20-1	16	CSARVPGHRAADTQYF
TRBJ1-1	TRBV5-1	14	CASSLYREGGEAFF
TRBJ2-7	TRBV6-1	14	CASRSGTDTYEQYF
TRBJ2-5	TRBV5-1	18	CASSLGTSGGVPEETQYF
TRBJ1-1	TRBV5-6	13	CASSLMRTAEAFF
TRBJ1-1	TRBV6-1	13	CASRRLLNTEAFF
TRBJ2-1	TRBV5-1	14	CASSLSTGPNEQFF
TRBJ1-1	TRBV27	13	CASSWGGNTEAFF
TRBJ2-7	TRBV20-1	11	CSADQGAGQYF